This T cell receptor (beta chain) was sequenced for a study of T-cell reconstitution after alpha-beta-depleted transplantation in children. Germline lookup yields CDR1 LGHNA and CDR2 YSLEER. V was trimmed by 1 base and J by 4 bases, leaving 14 bases between them. The CDR3 spans 16 residues. This clonotype has only a few counts. Its cognate antigen is unknown. The study, taken as a whole, reports: Surviving recipient T cells and thymic progenitors underlay high day-60 TCRbeta diversity in some patients. When one year had passed after transplant, most T-cell counts and diversity came from newly produced T cells. Alpha-beta T cells present about two months after transplant were reported to originate from several hundred expanded graft clones.

Unique molecular identifiers were incorporated when the TCRbeta library was constructed. TCRdb recomputed calls from the PCR reads with MiXCR, one row per CDR3 protein. The sample shows fewer than 700,000 distinct CDR3 sequences, roughly 13% of them seen only once. The sample was PBMCs, mostly from graft donor cells, taken 360 days after TCRalphabeta/CD19-depleted stem cell transplant. The sequence derives from a male patient younger than 18 who had a stem cell transplant for acute myeloid leukemia, so the T cells may come from the graft donor. This chain links TRBV4-3 with TRBJ2-1; D gene uncertain. CDR3 loop: CASSQVIGIPYNEQFF. Here the CDR3 DNA reads TGCGCCAGCAGCCAAGTAATCGGTATTCCTTACAATGAGCAGTTCTTC.